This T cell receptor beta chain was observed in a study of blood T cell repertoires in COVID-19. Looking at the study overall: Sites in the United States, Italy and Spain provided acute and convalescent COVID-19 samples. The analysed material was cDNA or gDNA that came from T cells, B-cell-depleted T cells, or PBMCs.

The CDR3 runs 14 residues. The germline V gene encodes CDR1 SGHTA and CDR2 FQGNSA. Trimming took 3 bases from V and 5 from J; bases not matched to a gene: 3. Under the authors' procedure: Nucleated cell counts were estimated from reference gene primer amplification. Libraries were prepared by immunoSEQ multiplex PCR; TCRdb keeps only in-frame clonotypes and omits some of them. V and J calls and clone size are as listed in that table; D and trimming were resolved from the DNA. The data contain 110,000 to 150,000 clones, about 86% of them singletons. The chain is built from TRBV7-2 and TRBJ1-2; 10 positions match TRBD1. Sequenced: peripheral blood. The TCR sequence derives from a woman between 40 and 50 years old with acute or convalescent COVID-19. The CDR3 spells CASSFRGQGYGYTF. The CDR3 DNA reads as TGTGCCAGCAGCTTTAGGGGACAGGGGTATGGCTACACCTTC.